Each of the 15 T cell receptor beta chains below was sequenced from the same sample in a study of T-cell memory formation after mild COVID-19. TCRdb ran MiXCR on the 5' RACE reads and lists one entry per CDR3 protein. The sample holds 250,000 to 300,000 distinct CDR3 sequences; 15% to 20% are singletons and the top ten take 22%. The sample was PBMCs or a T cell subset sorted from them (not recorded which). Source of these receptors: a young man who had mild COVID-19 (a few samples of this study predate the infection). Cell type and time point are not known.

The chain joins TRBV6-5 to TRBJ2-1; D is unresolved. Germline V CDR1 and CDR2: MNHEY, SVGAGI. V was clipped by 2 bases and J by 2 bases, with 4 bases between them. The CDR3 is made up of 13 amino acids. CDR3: CASSYGPYNEQFF. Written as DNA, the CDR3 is TGTGCCAGCAGTTACGGCCCCTACAATGAGCAGTTCTTC.

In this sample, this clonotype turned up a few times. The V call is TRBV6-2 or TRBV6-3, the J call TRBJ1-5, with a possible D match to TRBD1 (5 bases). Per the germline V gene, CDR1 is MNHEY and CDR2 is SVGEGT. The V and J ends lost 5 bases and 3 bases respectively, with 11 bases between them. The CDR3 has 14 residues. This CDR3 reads CASSTGHYNQPQHF. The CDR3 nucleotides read TGTGCCAGCAGTACTGGACATTACAATCAGCCCCAGCATTTT.

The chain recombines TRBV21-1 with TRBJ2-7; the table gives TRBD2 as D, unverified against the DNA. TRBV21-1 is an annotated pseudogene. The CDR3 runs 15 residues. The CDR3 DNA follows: TGTGCCAGCAGCAGAGGGACTAGCTCCCCTCCCGAGCAGTACGTC. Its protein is CASSRGTSSPPEQYV.

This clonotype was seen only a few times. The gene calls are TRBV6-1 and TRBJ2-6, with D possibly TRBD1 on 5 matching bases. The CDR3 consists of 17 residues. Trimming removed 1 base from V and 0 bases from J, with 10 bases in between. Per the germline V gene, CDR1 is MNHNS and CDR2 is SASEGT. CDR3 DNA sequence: TGTGCCAGCAGTGAAGTAGGGGATAGCTCTGGGGCCAACGTCCTGACTTTC. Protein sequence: CASSEVGDSSGANVLTF.

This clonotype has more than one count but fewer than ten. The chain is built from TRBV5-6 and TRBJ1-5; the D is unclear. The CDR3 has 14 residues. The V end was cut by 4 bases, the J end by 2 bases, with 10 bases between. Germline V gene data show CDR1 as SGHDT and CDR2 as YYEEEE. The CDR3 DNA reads TGTGCCAGCAGCCGCCGAAGGGGCAATCAGCCCCAGCATTTT. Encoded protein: CASSRRRGNQPQHF.

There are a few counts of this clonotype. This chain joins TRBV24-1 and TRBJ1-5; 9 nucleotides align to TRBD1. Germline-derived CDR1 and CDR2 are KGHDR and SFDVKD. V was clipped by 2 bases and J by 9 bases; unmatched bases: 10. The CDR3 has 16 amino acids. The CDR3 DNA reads TGTGCCACCAGTGATTCGCGACAGGGGGGAAAATGGCCCCAGCATTTT. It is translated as CATSDSRQGGKWPQHF.

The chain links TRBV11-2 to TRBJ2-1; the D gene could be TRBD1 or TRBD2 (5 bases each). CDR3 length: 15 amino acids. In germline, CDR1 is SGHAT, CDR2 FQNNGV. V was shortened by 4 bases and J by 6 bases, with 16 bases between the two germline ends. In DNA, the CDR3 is TGTGCCAGCAGCTCGGAAACGGAGAGGGGCAATGAGCAGTTCTTC. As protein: CASSSETERGNEQFF.

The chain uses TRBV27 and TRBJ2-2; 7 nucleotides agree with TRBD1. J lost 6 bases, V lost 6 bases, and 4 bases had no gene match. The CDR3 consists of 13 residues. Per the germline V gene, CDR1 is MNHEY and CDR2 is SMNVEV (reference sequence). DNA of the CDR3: TGTGCCAGCAGCCCTGGACAGGCCGGGGAGCTGTTTTTT. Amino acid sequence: CASSPGQAGELFF.

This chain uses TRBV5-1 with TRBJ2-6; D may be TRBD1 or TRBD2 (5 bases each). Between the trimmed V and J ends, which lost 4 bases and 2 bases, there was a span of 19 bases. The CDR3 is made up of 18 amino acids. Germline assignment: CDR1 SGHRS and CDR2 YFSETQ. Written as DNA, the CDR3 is TGCGCCAGCAGCATTTCCCCCCTGGGGGAAACTGGGGCCAACGTCCTGACTTTC. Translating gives CASSISPLGETGANVLTF. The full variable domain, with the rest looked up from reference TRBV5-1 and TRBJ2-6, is KAGVTQTPRYLIKTRGQQVTLSCSPISGHRSVSWYQQTPGQGLQFLFEYFSETQRNKGNFPGRFSGRQFSNSRSEMNVSTLELGDSALYLCASSISPLGETGANVLTFGAGSRLTVL.

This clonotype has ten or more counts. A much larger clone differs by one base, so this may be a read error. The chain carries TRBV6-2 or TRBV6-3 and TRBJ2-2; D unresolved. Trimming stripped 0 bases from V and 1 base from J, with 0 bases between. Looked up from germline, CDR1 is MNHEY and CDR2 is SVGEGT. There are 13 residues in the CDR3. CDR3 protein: CASSYSNTGELFF. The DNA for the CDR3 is TGTGCCAGCAGTTACTCGAACACCGGGGAGCTGTTTTTT.

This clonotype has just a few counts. CDR3 bases: TGTGCCACCGGAACCCCCCATTCACCCCTCCACTTT. Translation: CATGTPHSPLHF. The chain has TRBV7-9 and TRBJ1-6; D remains ambiguous. The germline V gene encodes CDR1 SEHNR and CDR2 FQNEAQ (reference sequence). The germline V and J ends were trimmed by 10 bases and 8 bases, with 12 bases remaining between them. This CDR3 spans 12 amino acids. Combining the CDR3 with reference TRBV7-9 and TRBJ1-6 gives the whole variable domain DTGVSQNPRHKITKRGQNVTFRCDPISEHNRLYWYRQTLGQGPEFLTYFQNEAQLEKSRLLSDRFSAERPKGSFSTLEIQRTEQGDSAMYLCATGTPHSPLHFGNGTRLTVT.

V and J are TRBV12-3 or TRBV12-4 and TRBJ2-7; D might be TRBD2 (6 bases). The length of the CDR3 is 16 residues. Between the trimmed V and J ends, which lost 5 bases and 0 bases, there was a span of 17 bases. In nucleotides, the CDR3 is TGTGCCAGCAGTGCGGGGCCTAGAGGGAGCTCCTACGAGCAGTACGTC. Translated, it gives CASSAGPRGSSYEQYV.

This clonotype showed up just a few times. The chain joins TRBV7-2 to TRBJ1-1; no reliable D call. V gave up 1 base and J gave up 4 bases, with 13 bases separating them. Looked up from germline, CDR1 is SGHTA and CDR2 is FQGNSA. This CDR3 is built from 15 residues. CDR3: CASSLDWDLGTEAFF. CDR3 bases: TGTGCCAGCAGCTTAGATTGGGATTTGGGCACTGAAGCTTTCTTT.

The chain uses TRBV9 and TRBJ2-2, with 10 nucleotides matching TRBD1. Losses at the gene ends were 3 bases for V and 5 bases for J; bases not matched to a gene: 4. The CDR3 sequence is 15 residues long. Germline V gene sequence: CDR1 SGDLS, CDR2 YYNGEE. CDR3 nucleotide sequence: TGTGCCAGCAGCGATGGACAGGGGGTAACCGGGGAGCTGTTTTTT. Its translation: CASSDGQGVTGELFF.

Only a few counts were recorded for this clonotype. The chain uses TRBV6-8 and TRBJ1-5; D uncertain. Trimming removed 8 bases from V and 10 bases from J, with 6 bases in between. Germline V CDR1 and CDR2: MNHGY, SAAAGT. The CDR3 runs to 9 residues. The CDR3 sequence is CASWQPQHF. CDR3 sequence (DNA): TGTGCCAGCTGGCAACCCCAGCATTTT.